This record covers a single TCR beta chain. The antigen is not known. Deep-level assay runs were performed. Clones were sequenced by immunoSEQ multiplex PCR, and TCRdb holds only the in-frame ones, with some missing. The sample has some 800,000 clones, around 93% seen once. This sample stems from a study of shared clonotypes between healthy human individuals. Trimming removed 3 bases from V and 8 bases from J, with 11 bases in between. This CDR3 contains 12 residues. Germline CDR1 SQVTM, CDR2 ANQGSEA. CD45RO-negative, CCR7-selected cells formed the naive CD8 fraction, which excluded terminally differentiated effector memory CD45RA+ cells. The study enrolled healthy HIV-negative adults without recent acute infections or vaccinations as donors. Findings and limits, study-wide: The donor pool, a small one, limited the genetic and exposure-history diversity represented.

The receptor's source is a man aged 25 to 45 in good health. The chain combines TRBV29-1 with TRBJ2-1; the D is unclear. Input material: naive CD8+ T cells sorted from blood. In DNA, the CDR3 is TGCAGCGTTGAGCTCAACCAATATGAGCAGTTCTTC. Translation: CSVELNQYEQFF.